The following is a T cell receptor beta chain sequence with its context. Its antigen is currently unknown. CDR1 SNHLY and CDR2 FYNNEI come from the germline V gene. The CDR3 is 15 amino acids. V shed 4 bases and J shed 8 bases, with 18 bases lying between them. Unique molecular identifiers were built into the TCRbeta library. TCRdb reprocessed the PCR reads via MiXCR and lists one record per CDR3 protein. The sample contains fewer than 750,000 distinct CDR3 sequences, over 25% of which appear only once. The data were obtained in a study of T-cell reconstitution after alpha-beta-depleted transplantation in children. Study outcomes and limitations: Among T cells one year after transplant, newly produced cells accounted for most counts and diversity. It was surviving recipient T cells and thymic progenitors that gave some patients high TCRbeta diversity at day 60.

The sample here was PBMCs, taken before TCRalphabeta/CD19-depleted stem cell transplant. The chain couples TRBV2 to TRBJ2-1; either TRBD1 or TRBD2 may supply D (5 bases each). The source of this sequence is a boy in the first two years of life with Wiskott-Aldrich syndrome, due to receive a stem cell transplant. DNA of the CDR3: TGTGCCAGCAGTGTGGGGCGGACTTTTGGTCATGAGCAGTTCTTC. Translated, it gives CASSVGRTFGHEQFF.